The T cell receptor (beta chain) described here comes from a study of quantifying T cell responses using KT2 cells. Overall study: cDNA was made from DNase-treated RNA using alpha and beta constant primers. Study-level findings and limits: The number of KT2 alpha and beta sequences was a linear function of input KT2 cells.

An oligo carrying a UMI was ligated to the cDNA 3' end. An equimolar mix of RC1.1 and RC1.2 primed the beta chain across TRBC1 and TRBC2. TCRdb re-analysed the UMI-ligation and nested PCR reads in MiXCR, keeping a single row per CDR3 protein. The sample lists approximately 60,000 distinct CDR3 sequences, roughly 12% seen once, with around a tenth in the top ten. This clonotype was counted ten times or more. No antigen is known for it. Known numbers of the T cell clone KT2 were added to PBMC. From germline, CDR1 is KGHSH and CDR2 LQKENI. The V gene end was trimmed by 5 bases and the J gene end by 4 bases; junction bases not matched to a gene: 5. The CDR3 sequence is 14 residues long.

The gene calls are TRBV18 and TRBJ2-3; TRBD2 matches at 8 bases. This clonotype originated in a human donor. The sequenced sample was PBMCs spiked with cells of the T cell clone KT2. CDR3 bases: TGTGCCAGCTCATGGCGGGAGGAGGCAGATACGCAGTATTTT. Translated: CASSWREEADTQYF.